This is a list of T cell receptor beta chains from one sample in a study of blood T cell repertoires in COVID-19. Profiled with immunoSEQ multiplex PCR; TCRdb holds only in-frame clones, not every one. Found here are around 310,000 clones, 70% to 90% of them singletons; the top ten hold around an eighth. The sample comprised peripheral blood. These receptors were collected from a woman aged 60 to 75 with acute or convalescent COVID-19. CDR3s include the opening cysteine and the closing phenylalanine or tryptophan. A D gene is named only where the DNA matches it firmly. Some rows mark clone size as missing; the rest say once, few, many or name a class of expanded clone.

v_gene	abundance	d_gene	j_gene	CDR3nt	CDR3aa
TRBV3-1/TRBV3-2	NA	TRBD1	TRBJ2-7	TGTGCCAGCAGCCAGGCTAGACAGGGGTGGTACGAGCAGTACTTC	CASSQARQGWYEQYF
TRBV19	NA	NA	TRBJ1-1	TGTGCCAGTAGTATATCGACCGGGACACCCAACACTGAAGCTTTCTTT	CASSISTGTPNTEAFF
TRBV7-9	NA	TRBD1	TRBJ1-1	TGTGCCAGCAGCTTAGAGGGGACAGGGGCTGAAGCTTTCTTT	CASSLEGTGAEAFF
TRBV19	NA	TRBD1	TRBJ2-7	TGTGCCAGTAGTAGGGGTACAGGGGTGAGCTCCTACGAGCAGTACTTC	CASSRGTGVSSYEQYF
TRBV15	NA	NA	TRBJ2-7	TGTGCCACCAGCAGCGGGCGACAGCTTTATTACGAGCAGTACTTC	CATSSGRQLYYEQYF
TRBV10-3	NA	NA	TRBJ1-1	TGTGCCATCAGTGACAGGGCTTTAAACACTGAAGCTTTCTTT	CAISDRALNTEAFF
TRBV5-1	NA	TRBD1	TRBJ2-3	TGCGCCAGCAGTTCCGACAGGGGTAGCCCAGATACGCAGTATTTT	CASSSDRGSPDTQYF
TRBV30	NA	NA	TRBJ2-7	TGTGCCTGGAGTGTACGGGACAACCACGAGCAGTACTTC	CAWSVRDNHEQYF
TRBV27	NA	TRBD1	TRBJ1-1	TGTGCCAGCAGTTCAAGAGTGAGGGACAGGGGGCTGAGGTACTACAGGAACACTGAAGCTTTCTTT	CASSSRVRDRGLRYYRNTEAFF
TRBV15	NA	TRBD1	TRBJ1-2	TGTGCCACCAGCTACGACAGGGCTGGCTACACCTTC	CATSYDRAGYTF
TRBV6-2/TRBV6-3	NA	NA	TRBJ1-2	TGTGCCAGCAGTTACCGCGGCGCACATGGCTACACCTTC	CASSYRGAHGYTF
TRBV18	NA	NA	TRBJ1-1	TGTGCCAGCTCACTGCTTGACACGTTAAACACTGAAGCTTTCTTT	CASSLLDTLNTEAFF
TRBV7-3	NA	NA	TRBJ2-1	TGTGCCAGCAGCTTCAACTTCGGTGAGCAGTTCTTC	CASSFNFGEQFF
TRBV7-8	NA	TRBD1	TRBJ1-4	TGTGCCATTGGGACAGGGGGTAATGAAAAACTGTTTTTT	CAIGTGGNEKLFF
TRBV27	NA	NA	TRBJ1-1	TGTGCCAGCAGCCTCGGACATCCGAACACTGAAGCTTTCTTT	CASSLGHPNTEAFF
TRBV14	NA	TRBD1	TRBJ2-7	TGTGCCAGCAGCCAAGATGGGACAGAGGGTTTGCCGCAGTACTTC	CASSQDGTEGLPQYF
TRBV2	NA	TRBD1	TRBJ1-5	TGTGCCAGCAGTGGGGACAGCGCCAACAATCAGCCCCAGCATTTT	CASSGDSANNQPQHF
TRBV7-8	NA	NA	TRBJ2-1	TGTGCCAGCAGCTTACTATCGCAGGTTCTAGAGCAGTTCTTC	CASSLLSQVLEQFF
TRBV7-9	NA	TRBD2	TRBJ2-7	TGTGCCAGCAGTTATTTCGGGACTAGGGACCTCGAGCAGTACTTC	CASSYFGTRDLEQYF
TRBV12-3/TRBV12-4	few	NA	TRBJ2-7	TGTGCCAGCACCCTTGAGCAGTACTTC	CASTLEQYF
TRBV15	NA	TRBD1	TRBJ2-5	TGTGCCACCAGCAGAGCGACAGGGCCCGGAGAGACCCAGTACTTC	CATSRATGPGETQYF
TRBV3-1/TRBV3-2	NA	NA	TRBJ2-3	TGTGCCAGCAGCCTCGACAGCCCCAGCACAGATACGCAGTATTTT	CASSLDSPSTDTQYF
TRBV20-1	NA	NA	TRBJ2-7	TGCAGTGCTAGTACACCGACAGATTCCTACGAGCAGTACTTC	CSASTPTDSYEQYF
TRBV28	NA	NA	TRBJ1-3	TGTGCCAGCAGTTTATTTCCGTTTTCCCATCCGGGCTCTGGAAACACCATATATTTT	CASSLFPFSHPGSGNTIYF
TRBV25-1	NA	NA	TRBJ1-1	TGTGCCAGCCGTCGGGAAGGGAAGCACACTGAAGCTTTCTTT	CASRREGKHTEAFF
TRBV7-3	few	NA	TRBJ1-3	TGTGCCAGCAGCTCCCAGGGTTCATATGGAAACACCATATATTTT	CASSSQGSYGNTIYF
TRBV19	few	NA	TRBJ1-2	TGTGCCAGCAGTAATCCGCGATCCTACACCTTC	CASSNPRSYTF
TRBV14	NA	NA	TRBJ2-1	TGTGCCAGCAGCCTCACCTGGGCCAGAACCAGTTCCTACAATGAGCAGTTCTTC	CASSLTWARTSSYNEQFF
TRBV20-1	NA	NA	TRBJ2-7	TGCAGTGCTAGTCCAGGGCCATCCTACGAGCAGTACTTC	CSASPGPSYEQYF
TRBV4-3	NA	TRBD1	TRBJ2-7	TGCGCCAGCAGCCAAGGACCAGCAGGGGGTGGGTACGAGCAGTACTTC	CASSQGPAGGGYEQYF
TRBV15	NA	TRBD1	TRBJ1-1	TGTGCCACTGCGGAGGGGGCGGTCACTGAAGCTTTCTTT	CATAEGAVTEAFF
TRBV20-1	NA	NA	TRBJ2-7	TGCAGTGCTAGTTGGTCTAGCTTTGCCTACGAGCAGTACTTC	CSASWSSFAYEQYF
TRBV5-4	NA	NA	TRBJ2-2	TGTGCCAGCAGCCCCCGGAGGGGCGACGGGGAGCTGTTTTTT	CASSPRRGDGELFF
TRBV5-1	once	NA	TRBJ2-2	TGCGCCAGCAGCTTGGGGGGCGGAGAGAACACCGGGGAGCTGTTTTTT	CASSLGGGENTGELFF
TRBV7-9	NA	TRBD1	TRBJ1-1	TGTGCCAGCAGCCCGTCGACAGGGGTTAACACTGAAGCTTTCTTT	CASSPSTGVNTEAFF
TRBV5-1	NA	NA	TRBJ1-6	TGCGCCAGCAGCTTGGGTGGGGGGAGAAATAATTCACCCCTCCACTTT	CASSLGGGRNNSPLHF
TRBV15	NA	NA	TRBJ1-4	TGTGCCACCAGCAGAGATCTCCCAGGGTCCCCTAATGAAAAACTGTTTTTT	CATSRDLPGSPNEKLFF